Following are 15 T cell receptor beta chains from one sample sequenced in a study of technical replicates of blood from several donors. Method: immunoSEQ multiplex PCR; TCRdb's copy keeps in-frame clones and lacks some. Counted here are about 59,000 clones, 93% occurring once; the ten biggest clones make up approximately 3.9%. The sequenced sample was PBMCs. The receptors come from a human donor in good health. Some clones in this sample may be carry-over from other donors' samples.

This rearrangement joins TRBV7-3 to TRBJ2-2; 7 nucleotides match TRBD2. The CDR3 runs to 16 residues. Unmatched junction bases numbered 8, after V lost 5 bases and J lost 2 bases. Germline CDR1 reads SGHTA; CDR2 reads FQGTGA. CDR3 bases: TGTGCCAGCAGCCCCCAAGCGGGACCTAACACCGGGGAGCTGTTTTTT. Amino acid sequence: CASSPQAGPNTGELFF. The whole variable domain, filled in from reference TRBV7-3 and TRBJ2-2, reads GAGVSQTPSNKVTEKGKYVELRCDPISGHTALYWYRQSLGQGPEFLIYFQGTGAADDSGLPNDRFFAVRPEGSVSTLKIQRTERGDSAVYLCASSPQAGPNTGELFFGEGSRLTVL.

The chain carries TRBV2 and TRBJ2-7; 7 positions match TRBD2. This CDR3 is built from 15 residues. Per germline, CDR1 SNHLY and CDR2 FYNNEI. Germline trimming cut 3 bases from V and 6 bases from J; bases unmatched to any gene: 11. The CDR3 DNA follows: TGTGCCAGCAGTGACAGAAGAGGGAGGGCCCTCGAGCAGTACTTC. This codes for CASSDRRGRALEQYF.

V usage is TRBV7-8 and J usage is TRBJ1-2, with a tentative D call TRBD1 (6 bases). V lost 3 bases, J lost 6 bases, and 11 bases lay in between. The CDR3 has 13 residues. The germline gives CDR1 SGHVS, CDR2 FQNEAQ. The CDR3 region has the DNA TGTGCCAGCAGCTTCGGACAGCTTGATGGCTACACCTTC. This sequence encodes CASSFGQLDGYTF.

CDR3 bases: TGTGCCAGCTCATCGTCGGACAGGGTTGGGACCCAGTACTTC. This codes for CASSSSDRVGTQYF. This chain uses TRBV18 with TRBJ2-5; TRBD1 matches at 8 bases. V was clipped by 5 bases and J by 7 bases; unmatched bases: 9. Germline V CDR1 and CDR2: KGHSH, LQKENI. This CDR3 has 14 residues.

The chain combines TRBV18 with TRBJ2-7; D is unresolved. Germline V lookup: CDR1 KGHSH, CDR2 LQKENI. V shed 3 bases and J shed 2 bases, with 8 bases lying between them. CDR3 length equals 13 residues. CDR3 amino acids: CASSPALPYEQYF. CDR3 nucleotides: TGTGCCAGCTCACCTGCACTACCCTACGAGCAGTACTTC.

This chain uses TRBV4-3 with TRBJ2-3; possible D gene TRBD1, 6 bases. Germline V lookup: CDR1 LGHNA, CDR2 YSLEER. V was cut by 0 bases and J by 0 bases, with 10 bases left in between. This CDR3 has 16 amino acids. CDR3 bases: TGCGCCAGCAGCCAAGATTATCAGGGGAGCACAGATACGCAGTATTTT. Translating gives CASSQDYQGSTDTQYF.

This clone came up once. The J gene is TRBJ2-5, the V gene TRBV9, with D tentatively TRBD2 (5 bases). The V gene lost 4 bases and the J gene lost 4 bases, with 8 bases spanning the gap. Germline-derived CDR1 and CDR2 are SGDLS and YYNGEE. This CDR3 is 12 amino acids long. The CDR3 DNA follows: TGTGCCAGCAGCACCCGGGGAGAGACCCAGTACTTC. Protein: CASSTRGETQYF. Using reference TRBV9 and TRBJ2-5 for the parts outside the CDR3, the full variable domain is DSGVTQTPKHLITATGQRVTLRCSPRSGDLSVYWYQQSLDQGLQFLIQYYNGEERAKGNILERFSAQQFPDLHSELNLSSLELGDSALYFCASSTRGETQYFGPGTRLLVL.

The V gene is TRBV29-1, the J gene TRBJ2-5, with TRBD1 as a possible D gene (5 bases). V lost 2 bases to trimming and J lost 4 bases, with 14 bases between them. This CDR3 comprises 14 residues. Germline V lookup: CDR1 SQVTM, CDR2 ANQGSEA. The DNA of the CDR3 is TGCAGCGTTGAATTGGCAGGGCGGCGAGAGACCCAGTACTTC. Translating it yields CSVELAGRRETQYF.

The chain recombines TRBV7-9 with TRBJ1-2, with D unclear. Germline V gene data show CDR1 as SEHNR and CDR2 as FQNEAQ (reference sequence). The CDR3 covers 14 residues. The V end was cut by 1 base, the J end by 2 bases, with 8 bases between. The CDR3 sequence is CASSLVEANYGYTF. Written as DNA, the CDR3 is TGTGCCAGCAGCTTAGTAGAGGCAAACTATGGCTACACCTTC.

This chain uses TRBV4-1 with TRBJ2-6, with 11 bases fitting TRBD1. V was clipped by 6 bases and J by 0 bases; unmatched bases: 4. CDR1 is MGHRA and CDR2 is YSYEKL in the germline V gene. The CDR3 is 17 amino acids. CDR3 sequence: CASSRDRGDSGANVLTF. Written as DNA, the CDR3 is TGCGCCAGCAGTCGGGACAGGGGGGACTCTGGGGCCAACGTCCTGACTTTC.

The V gene is TRBV5-4, the J gene TRBJ2-1; TRBD2 might be the D (6 bases). The ends were cut back, 2 bases at V and 0 bases at J, with 6 bases in the middle. This CDR3 has 14 amino acids. Per germline, CDR1 SGHNT and CDR2 YYREEE (reference sequence). CDR3: CASSFGSSYNEQFF. DNA for the CDR3: TGTGCCAGCAGCTTCGGGAGCTCCTACAATGAGCAGTTCTTC.

V and J are TRBV18 and TRBJ1-6; D is undetermined. V dropped 2 bases and J dropped 7 bases, with 6 bases sitting between them. The germline V gene encodes CDR1 KGHSH and CDR2 LQKENI. The CDR3 runs to 13 residues. In nucleotides, the CDR3 is TGTGCCAGCTCACCAGGAGCAAATTCACCCCTCCACTTT. Translated, it gives CASSPGANSPLHF.

V is TRBV18 and J is TRBJ1-4; no clear D. CDR1 and CDR2 from the germline V gene are KGHSH and LQKENI. The CDR3 extends over 15 amino acids. The V gene lost 3 bases and the J gene lost 0 bases, with 8 bases spanning the gap. Here the CDR3 reads CASSPSGPTNEKLFF. In DNA, the CDR3 is TGTGCCAGCTCACCGTCTGGGCCAACTAATGAAAAACTGTTTTTT. The full variable domain, in which reference TRBV18 and TRBJ1-4 provide the parts outside the CDR3, is NAGVMQNPRHLVRRRGQEARLRCSPMKGHSHVYWYRQLPEEGLKFMVYLQKENIIDESGMPKERFSAEFPKEGPSILRIQQVVRGDSAAYFCASSPSGPTNEKLFFGSGTQLSVL.

This sequence joins TRBV5-4 and TRBJ1-2, with 8 bases aligning to TRBD1. The V segment lost 5 bases and the J segment 7 bases; nucleotides outside the gene matches: 7. The CDR3 extends over 13 amino acids. The germline V gene encodes CDR1 SGHNT and CDR2 YYREEE (reference sequence). The CDR3 protein is CASSLTGVGGYTF. CDR3 nucleotides: TGTGCCAGCAGTCTGACAGGGGTTGGTGGCTACACCTTC.

This chain connects TRBV5-1 to TRBJ2-3, with 8 positions matching TRBD2. This CDR3 is built from 15 residues. Looked up from germline, CDR1 is SGHRS and CDR2 is YFSETQ. J lost 4 bases, V lost 4 bases, and 8 bases had no gene match. The CDR3 coding sequence is TGCGCCAGCAGCCTGGGGGCGGGGGGAGCAGATACGCAGTATTTT. Encoded protein: CASSLGAGGADTQYF.